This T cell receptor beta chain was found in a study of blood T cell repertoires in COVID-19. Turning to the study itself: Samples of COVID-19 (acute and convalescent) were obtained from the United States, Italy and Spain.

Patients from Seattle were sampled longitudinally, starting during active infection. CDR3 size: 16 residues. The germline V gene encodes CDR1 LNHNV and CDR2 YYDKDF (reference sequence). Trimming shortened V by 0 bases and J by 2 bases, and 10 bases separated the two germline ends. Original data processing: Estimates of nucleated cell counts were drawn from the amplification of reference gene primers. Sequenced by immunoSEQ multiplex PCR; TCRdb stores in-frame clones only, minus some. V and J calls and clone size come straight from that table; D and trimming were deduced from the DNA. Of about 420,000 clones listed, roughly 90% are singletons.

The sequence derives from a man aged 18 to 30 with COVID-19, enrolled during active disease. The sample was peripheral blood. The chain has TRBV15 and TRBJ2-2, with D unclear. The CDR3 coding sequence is TGTGCCACCAGCAGAGAGCTATTGCTAAACACCGGGGAGCTGTTTTTT. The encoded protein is CATSRELLLNTGELFF.